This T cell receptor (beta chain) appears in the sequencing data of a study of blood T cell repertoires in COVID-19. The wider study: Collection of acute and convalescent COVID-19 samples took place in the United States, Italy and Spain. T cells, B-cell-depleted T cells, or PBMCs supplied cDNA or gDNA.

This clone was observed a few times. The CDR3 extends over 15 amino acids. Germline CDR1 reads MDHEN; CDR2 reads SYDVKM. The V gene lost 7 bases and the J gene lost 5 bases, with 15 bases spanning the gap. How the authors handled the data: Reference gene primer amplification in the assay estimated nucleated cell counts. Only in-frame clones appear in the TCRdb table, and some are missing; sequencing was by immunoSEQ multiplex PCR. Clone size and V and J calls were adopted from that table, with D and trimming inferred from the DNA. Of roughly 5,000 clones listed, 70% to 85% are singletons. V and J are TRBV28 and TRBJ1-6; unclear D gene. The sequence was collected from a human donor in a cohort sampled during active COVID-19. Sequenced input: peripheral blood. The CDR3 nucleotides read TGTGCCAGCACCGCCCCAGTAACTAATAATTCACCCCTCCACTTT. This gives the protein CASTAPVTNNSPLHF.